A few counts support the clone carrying this TCR beta chain. This record belongs to a study of response to subunit inactivated influenza vaccine. In TCRdb, the RT-PCR reads were re-called with MiXCR into one record per CDR3 protein. This table has around 600,000 distinct CDR3 sequences, about 11% appearing once. With 6 bases removed from V and 2 bases from J, the gap between germline ends came to 10 bases. The CDR3 sequence is 14 residues long. This same sample was also taken into another study, of T cells expressing NK-cell markers. This second study notes: The cDNA for TCR beta came from 5'RACE template switching with UMIs.

This sequence joins TRBV12-3 or TRBV12-4 and TRBJ1-4; D is uncertain. Sample: PBMCs from blood, taken on the day of vaccination. The receptor was derived from a man aged 45-65 years who received an inactivated influenza vaccine. The CDR3 coding sequence is TGTGCCAGCAGCCCCGAGAAGACTAATGAAAAACTGTTTTTT. As protein: CASSPEKTNEKLFF.